This is a list of T cell receptor beta chains from one sample in a study of response to subunit inactivated influenza vaccine. TCRdb re-analysed the RT-PCR reads in MiXCR, keeping a single row per CDR3 protein. The sample lists around 750,000 distinct CDR3 sequences, around 21% seen once, with 10% to 13% in the top ten. The material was PBMCs from blood, obtained more than 4 days after vaccination. These TCRs come from a man in his forties or fifties who received an inactivated influenza vaccine. CDR3s include the opening cysteine and the closing phenylalanine or tryptophan. D genes are given only for firm matches. Part of the rows lack a size; the others show once, few, many or a class for expanded clones.

CASSRRTGGAETQYF	TGTGCCAGCTCACGACGCACAGGGGGCGCAGAGACCCAGTACTTC	TRBD1	TRBJ2-5	15	TRBV18	-
CASSTRLAGETQYF	TGTGCCAGCAGCACTCGACTAGCGGGAGAGACCCAGTACTTC	TRBD2	TRBJ2-5	14	TRBV7-2	few
CASSTLAGAEAFF	TGTGCCAGCAGTACCCTGGCCGGGGCTGAAGCTTTCTTT	-	TRBJ1-1	13	TRBV12-3/TRBV12-4	many
CASGTGPNTGELFF	TGTGCCAGCGGGACAGGGCCGAACACCGGGGAGCTGTTTTTT	TRBD1	TRBJ2-2	14	TRBV12-3/TRBV12-4	-
CSARDQVWAGRRKAFF	TGCAGTGCTAGAGATCAGGTTTGGGCGGGGCGCAGGAAAGCTTTCTTT	-	TRBJ1-1	16	TRBV20-1	-
CASSLTSGTSYNEQFF	TGTGCCAGCAGCTTAACTAGCGGGACGTCCTACAATGAGCAGTTCTTC	TRBD2	TRBJ2-1	16	TRBV7-3	few
CASSQSPGQGLNTEAFF	TGCGCCAGCAGCCAATCACCGGGACAGGGGCTGAACACTGAAGCTTTCTTT	TRBD1	TRBJ1-1	17	TRBV4-3	-
CASSYKGAGWGSGQGYFETQYF	TGTGCCAGCAGTTACAAAGGAGCCGGTTGGGGATCGGGACAGGGCTATTTTGAGACCCAGTACTTC	TRBD1	TRBJ2-5	22	TRBV27	-
CATGQYNTEAFF	TGTGCCACCGGACAGTATAACACTGAAGCTTTCTTT	-	TRBJ1-1	12	TRBV7-9	-
CSHTRVDRGYGYTF	TGCAGTCATACTCGGGTAGACAGGGGCTATGGCTACACCTTC	TRBD1	TRBJ1-2	14	TRBV20-1	-
CASSSGPIAEAFF	TGTGCCAGCAGCTCGGGACCCATCGCTGAAGCTTTCTTT	-	TRBJ1-1	13	TRBV7-6	-
CASSQGANQPQHF	TGTGCCAGCAGTCAGGGGGCCAATCAGCCCCAGCATTTT	TRBD1	TRBJ1-5	13	TRBV6-1	few
CASRKQGLNTEAFF	TGTGCCAGCAGGAAACAGGGTTTGAACACTGAAGCTTTCTTT	-	TRBJ1-1	14	TRBV27	many
CASSLENRDDGYTF	TGCGCCAGCAGCTTGGAGAACAGGGATGATGGCTACACCTTC	-	TRBJ1-2	14	TRBV5-1	many
CASSLRGLYEQYF	TGTGCCAGCAGTTTAAGAGGGCTCTACGAGCAGTACTTC	-	TRBJ2-7	13	TRBV28	many
CASSFPQGTGSNYGYTF	TGTGCCAGCAGCTTCCCCCAGGGGACAGGCTCTAACTATGGCTACACCTTC	TRBD1	TRBJ1-2	17	TRBV11-2	-
CASSKGKQLAERKDTQYF	TGTGCCAGCAGCAAAGGCAAGCAGCTAGCGGAGAGGAAGGATACGCAGTATTTT	-	TRBJ2-3	18	TRBV21-1	few
CSVEVQLDTEAFF	TGCAGCGTTGAAGTGCAGTTGGACACTGAAGCTTTCTTT	-	TRBJ1-1	13	TRBV29-1	-
CASSVGSGTAIGLFF	TGCGCCAGCAGCGTCGGATCCGGGACAGCCATTGGGCTGTTTTTT	TRBD1	TRBJ2-2	15	TRBV5-1	few
CSVERQGAPDTQYF	TGCAGCGTTGAGCGGCAGGGGGCCCCAGATACGCAGTATTTT	TRBD1	TRBJ2-3	14	TRBV29-1	-
CSALRGGSGTEAFF	TGCAGCGCCCTGCGGGGAGGGAGCGGCACTGAAGCTTTCTTT	-	TRBJ1-1	14	TRBV29-1	-
CSAKPLGFYEQYF	TGCAGTGCTAAGCCCTTAGGTTTCTACGAGCAGTACTTC	-	TRBJ2-7	13	TRBV20-1	-
CASSPTAGTLNTEAFF	TGTGCCAGCAGCCCAACGGCGGGGACGTTGAACACTGAAGCTTTCTTT	-	TRBJ1-1	16	TRBV14	few
CAIRQGGTNEKLFF	TGTGCCATCAGACAGGGCGGAACTAATGAAAAACTGTTTTTT	-	TRBJ1-4	14	TRBV10-3	few
CASRGAGADTQYF	TGTGCCAGCAGGGGCGCGGGTGCAGATACGCAGTATTTT	-	TRBJ2-3	13	TRBV27	-
CASSLRGPGYEQYF	TGTGCCAGCAGTTTAAGGGGTCCGGGCTACGAGCAGTACTTC	-	TRBJ2-7	14	TRBV12-3/TRBV12-4	few
CATSDLQGHRSTARDTQYF	TGTGCCACCAGTGATTTGCAGGGACACCGTTCTACCGCGCGAGATACGCAGTATTTT	-	TRBJ2-3	19	TRBV24-1	few
CASSLSPLQETQYF	TGCGCCAGCAGCTTGAGCCCTCTTCAAGAGACCCAGTACTTC	-	TRBJ2-5	14	TRBV5-1	-
CAISVRRTIDLTDTQYF	TGTGCCATCAGTGTGAGGCGGACTATCGATCTGACAGATACGCAGTATTTT	-	TRBJ2-3	17	TRBV10-3	-
CATQGLNTEAFF	TGTGCCACCCAGGGGTTGAACACTGAAGCTTTCTTT	-	TRBJ1-1	12	TRBV12-3/TRBV12-4	-
CASTSAGSPGETQYF	TGTGCCAGCACCTCGGCGGGGTCCCCGGGGGAGACCCAGTACTTC	-	TRBJ2-5	15	TRBV2	-
CASSPPDVSINTGELFF	TGCGCCAGCAGCCCCCCGGACGTTTCGATAAACACCGGGGAGCTGTTTTTT	-	TRBJ2-2	17	TRBV5-1	-
CSARARGRGGYEQYF	TGCAGTGCTAGAGCTCGGGGGCGGGGAGGGTACGAGCAGTACTTC	-	TRBJ2-7	15	TRBV20-1	few
CATSPTGNNEQYF	TGTGCCACCAGCCCGACAGGGAACAACGAGCAGTACTTC	TRBD1	TRBJ2-7	13	TRBV12-3/TRBV12-4	few
CASRSPGGLNKQFF	TGTGCCAGCAGATCTCCCGGGGGACTCAATAAGCAGTTCTTC	-	TRBJ2-1	14	TRBV6-1	-
CATGTGVPGELFF	TGTGCCACCGGTACAGGGGTGCCCGGGGAGCTGTTTTTT	TRBD1	TRBJ2-2	13	TRBV24-1	few
CASSPRTGFRFGAEAFF	TGTGCCAGCAGTCCTCGGACAGGGTTTCGTTTTGGGGCTGAAGCTTTCTTT	TRBD1	TRBJ1-1	17	TRBV7-3	-
CASSSRGTNYGYTF	TGTGCCAGCAGCTCACGGGGGACGAACTATGGCTACACCTTC	-	TRBJ1-2	14	TRBV12-3/TRBV12-4	few
CSARTGASFLSNYGYTF	TGCAGTGCTAGGACAGGGGCGTCCTTTTTATCTAACTATGGCTACACCTTC	TRBD1	TRBJ1-2	17	TRBV20-1	-
CASSLLASGQETQYF	TGTGCCAGCAGTTTATTAGCGTCCGGACAAGAGACCCAGTACTTC	-	TRBJ2-5	15	TRBV12-3/TRBV12-4	few
CATSWGRNYEQYF	TGTGCCACCAGCTGGGGACGAAACTACGAGCAGTACTTC	-	TRBJ2-7	13	TRBV15	-
CASRRSGGYEQYF	TGTGCCAGCAGAAGGAGTGGAGGATACGAGCAGTACTTC	-	TRBJ2-7	13	TRBV6-2/TRBV6-3	-
CASSTSLTSGNTIYF	TGTGCCAGCAGTACCTCCTTGACGAGTGGAAACACCATATATTTT	-	TRBJ1-3	15	TRBV12-3/TRBV12-4	many
CASRGQASIDAQYF	TGTGCCAGCAGAGGACAGGCGAGCATAGATGCGCAGTATTTT	TRBD1	TRBJ2-3	14	TRBV5-5	-
CASRFGKVSGGKLFF	TGTGCCAGCCGGTTCGGGAAGGTATCTGGAGGAAAACTGTTTTTT	-	TRBJ1-4	15	TRBV12-3/TRBV12-4	many
CASRDRDVGEQYF	TGCGCCAGCAGGGACAGGGACGTCGGCGAGCAGTACTTC	TRBD1	TRBJ2-7	13	TRBV5-1	few
CSVRGLVGVQETQYF	TGCAGTGTACGGGGATTAGTGGGAGTTCAAGAGACCCAGTACTTC	-	TRBJ2-5	15	TRBV20-1	-
CASSYPRPGGGKNIQYF	TGTGCCAGCAGTTACCCCCGGCCGGGAGGAGGCAAAAACATTCAGTACTTC	TRBD2	TRBJ2-4	17	TRBV6-5	-
CASSLAGLGGTEAFF	TGCGCCAGCAGCCTCGCCGGACTCGGGGGCACTGAAGCTTTCTTT	-	TRBJ1-1	15	TRBV4-1	once
CASSKFDRGVPTDTQYF	TGTGCCAGCAGTAAATTTGACAGGGGGGTCCCCACAGATACGCAGTATTTT	TRBD1	TRBJ2-3	17	TRBV7-6	-
CATSDLRGAGSNEQFF	TGTGCCACCAGTGATCTCCGGGGCGCTGGGTCCAATGAGCAGTTCTTC	-	TRBJ2-1	16	TRBV24-1	few
CASKWTYEQYF	TGTGCCAGCAAGTGGACCTACGAGCAGTACTTC	-	TRBJ2-7	11	TRBV2	-
CASSHDRDDGYEQYF	TGTGCCAGCAGCCACGACAGGGATGATGGGTACGAGCAGTACTTC	TRBD1	TRBJ2-7	15	TRBV7-9	-
CASSLELTGGTYEQYF	TGTGCCAGCAGTTTAGAGCTGACAGGGGGTACCTACGAGCAGTACTTC	TRBD1	TRBJ2-7	16	TRBV12-3/TRBV12-4	many
CASSLAYTDTQYF	TGTGCCAGCAGTTTAGCCTACACAGATACGCAGTATTTT	-	TRBJ2-3	13	TRBV7-2	many
CASSQGVTANSPLHF	TGCGCCAGCAGCCAAGGAGTGACAGCAAATTCACCCCTCCACTTT	-	TRBJ1-6	15	TRBV4-3	-
CASSYSLAAANTGELFF	TGTGCCAGCAGTTACTCTCTGGCGGCAGCCAACACCGGGGAGCTGTTTTTT	-	TRBJ2-2	17	TRBV6-5	few
CASKVTAGGWGEQYF	TGTGCCAGCAAAGTTACCGCGGGAGGCTGGGGCGAGCAGTACTTC	TRBD2	TRBJ2-7	15	TRBV28	few
CASSLDRAVQYF	TGCGCCAGCAGCTTGGACAGGGCAGTGCAGTACTTC	-	TRBJ2-7	12	TRBV5-1	few